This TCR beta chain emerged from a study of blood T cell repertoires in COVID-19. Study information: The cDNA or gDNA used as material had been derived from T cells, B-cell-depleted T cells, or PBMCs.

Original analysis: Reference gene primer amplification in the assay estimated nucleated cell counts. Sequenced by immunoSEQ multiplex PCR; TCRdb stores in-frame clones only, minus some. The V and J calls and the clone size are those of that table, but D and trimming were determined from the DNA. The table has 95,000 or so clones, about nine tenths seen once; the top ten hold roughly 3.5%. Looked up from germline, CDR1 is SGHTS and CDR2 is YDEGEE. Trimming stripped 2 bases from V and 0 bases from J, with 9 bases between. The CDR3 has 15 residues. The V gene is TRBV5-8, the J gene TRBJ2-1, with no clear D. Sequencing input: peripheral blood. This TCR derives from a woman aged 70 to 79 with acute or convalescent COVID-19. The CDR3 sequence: CASSFDLSSYNEQFF. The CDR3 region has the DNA TGTGCCAGCAGCTTCGACTTGAGCTCCTACAATGAGCAGTTCTTC.